A selection of T cell receptor beta chains follows, all from one sample in a study of blood T cell repertoires in COVID-19. The table came from immunoSEQ multiplex PCR; TCRdb's copy has only in-frame clones and leaves some out. Among roughly 67,000 clones, around 83% were seen once, and the ten largest hold about 6.5%. Sequencing was performed on peripheral blood. The receptors originated from an older woman with acute or convalescent COVID-19. The CDR3 runs from the conserved cysteine through the conserved F or W. Each record gives: CDR3 length, D gene, V gene, clone size, J gene, CDR3 protein, CDR3 DNA. A D gene is named only where the DNA matches it firmly. Expanded clones get a size class; other rows say once, few or many, or leave the size out.

>14|NA|TRBV19|NA|TRBJ1-5
CASRPGQLNQPQHF
TGTGCCAGTAGACCGGGACAACTAAATCAGCCCCAGCATTTT
>15|NA|TRBV7-9|NA|TRBJ1-2
CASSLQGKANYGYTF
TGTGCCAGCAGCTTACAGGGAAAGGCCAACTATGGCTACACCTTC
>15|TRBD2|TRBV7-3|NA|TRBJ2-1
CASSLSRGDYNEQFF
TGTGCCAGCAGCTTGTCCCGGGGGGACTACAATGAGCAGTTCTTC
>16|NA|TRBV11-2|NA|TRBJ2-3
CASSLGVGALSDTQYF
TGTGCCAGCAGCTTAGGAGTAGGAGCGTTGAGTGATACGCAGTATTTT
>15|NA|TRBV27|NA|TRBJ1-4
CASSLSGLRNEKLFF
TGTGCCAGCAGTTTGAGTGGGCTGAGAAATGAAAAACTGTTTTTT
>13|NA|TRBV6-5|NA|TRBJ2-2
CASEKGRGGELFF
TGTGCCAGCGAGAAGGGAAGGGGGGGGGAGCTGTTTTTT
>17|TRBD2|TRBV3-1/TRBV3-2|once|TRBJ2-1
CASSQDKTGGPYNEQFF
TGTGCCAGCAGCCAAGATAAGACGGGGGGGCCCTACAATGAGCAGTTCTTC
>13|NA|TRBV19|NA|TRBJ2-7
CASSDSQGKVQYF
TGTGCCAGTAGTGATTCTCAGGGTAAGGTGCAGTACTTC
>15|NA|TRBV7-3|NA|TRBJ2-3
CASSTQGGGTDTQYF
TGTGCCAGCAGCACACAGGGAGGGGGCACAGATACGCAGTATTTT
>13|NA|TRBV6-5|NA|TRBJ1-1
CASTGHRNTEAFF
TGTGCCAGCACAGGACACCGGAACACTGAAGCTTTCTTT